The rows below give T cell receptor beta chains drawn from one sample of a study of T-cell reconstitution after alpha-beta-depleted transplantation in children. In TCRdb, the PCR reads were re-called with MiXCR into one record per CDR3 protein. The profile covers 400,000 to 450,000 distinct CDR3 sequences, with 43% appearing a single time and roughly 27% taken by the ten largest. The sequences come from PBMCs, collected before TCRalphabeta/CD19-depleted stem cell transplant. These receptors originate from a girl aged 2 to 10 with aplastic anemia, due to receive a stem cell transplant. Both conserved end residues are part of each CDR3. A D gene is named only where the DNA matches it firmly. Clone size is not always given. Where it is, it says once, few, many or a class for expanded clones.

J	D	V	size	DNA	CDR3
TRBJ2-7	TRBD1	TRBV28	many	TGTGCCAGCAGTCGAGGGGACAGAAACTACGAGCAGTACTTC	CASSRGDRNYEQYF
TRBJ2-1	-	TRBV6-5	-	TGTGCCAGCAGCACCCCGGCTGGTGAGTTCTTC	CASSTPAGEFF
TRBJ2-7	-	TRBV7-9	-	TGTGCCAGCAGCATCCCGACAGGAACCTACGAGCAGTACTTC	CASSIPTGTYEQYF
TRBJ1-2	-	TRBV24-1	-	TGTGCCACCAGTGATACCCCTTGGTATGGCTACACCTTC	CATSDTPWYGYTF
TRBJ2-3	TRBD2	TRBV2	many	TGTGCCAGCACTAGCGGGCTAGCGGAGCCGGTAGATACGCAGTATTTT	CASTSGLAEPVDTQYF
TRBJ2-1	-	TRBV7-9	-	TGTGCCAACCGAGGGGACGAGCAGTTCTTC	CANRGDEQFF
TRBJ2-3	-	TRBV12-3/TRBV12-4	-	TGTGCCAGCAGTTTAAATGCGTACGGAGATACGCAGTATTTT	CASSLNAYGDTQYF
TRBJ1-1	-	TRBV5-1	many	TGCGCCAGCAGCTTGGGGGCCAGTACGGGCACTGAAGCTTTCTTT	CASSLGASTGTEAFF
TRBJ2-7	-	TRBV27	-	TGTGCCAGCGGACTTCAGGGTAACGAGCAGTACTTC	CASGLQGNEQYF
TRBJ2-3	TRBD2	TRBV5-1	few	TGCGCCAGCAGCTTGGACCGGGAGGCAGATACGCAGTATTTT	CASSLDREADTQYF
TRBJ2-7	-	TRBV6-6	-	TGTGCCAGCAGTAAAGGTCAGGGGTTCGAGCAGTACTTC	CASSKGQGFEQYF
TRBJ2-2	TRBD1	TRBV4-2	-	TGTGCCAGCAGCCGACAGGGGGCAGGCGGGGAGCTGTTTTTT	CASSRQGAGGELFF
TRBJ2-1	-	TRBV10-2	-	TGCGCCAGCAATACCTACCGGGACTCTTCCCTCAATGAGCAGTTCTTC	CASNTYRDSSLNEQFF
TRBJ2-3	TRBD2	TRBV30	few	TGTGCCTGGAGGGAACCCCTAGGAAGCGGGAGGGCCAGGGCAGATACGCAGTATTTT	CAWREPLGSGRARADTQYF
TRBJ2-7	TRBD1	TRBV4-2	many	TGTGCCAGCAGCCAAGATGTGGGGCGGACAGGGGAGTACGAGCAGTACTTC	CASSQDVGRTGEYEQYF
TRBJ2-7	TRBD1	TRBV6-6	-	TGTGCCAGCAGTTCCCGGGACAGAGGGGAGCAGTACTTC	CASSSRDRGEQYF
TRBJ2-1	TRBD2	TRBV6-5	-	TGTGCCAGCAGTTACGCTAGCGGGGGGGTTAATGAGCAGTTCTTC	CASSYASGGVNEQFF
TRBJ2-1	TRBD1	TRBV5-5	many	TGTGCCAGCAGCTCCGGGACAGGGGTATACAATGAGCAGTTCTTC	CASSSGTGVYNEQFF
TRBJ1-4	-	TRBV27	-	TGTGCCAGCAGTTGGTCCGGGATGGGTGAAAAACTGTTTTTT	CASSWSGMGEKLFF
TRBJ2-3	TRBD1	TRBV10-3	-	TGTGCCATCAGTGACCCGGGACAGGGAAGCACAGATACGCAGTATTTT	CAISDPGQGSTDTQYF
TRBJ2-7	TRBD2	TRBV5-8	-	TGTGCCAGCAGCTTGTCGTATAGCGGGATGTACGAGCAGTACTTC	CASSLSYSGMYEQYF